This T cell receptor (beta chain) originates from a study of CD8 T cells in Susac syndrome. Random hexamers were used to reverse transcribe 0.5 to 1 ug of RNA. TCRdb redid the calling of the immunoSEQ multiplex PCR reads with MiXCR, one entry per CDR3 protein. Of some 200,000 distinct CDR3 sequences listed, 90% to 95% are singletons. From germline, CDR1 is GTSNPN and CDR2 SVGIG (reference sequence). This CDR3 has 14 residues. V was clipped by 3 bases and J by 6 bases, with 18 bases between them. Both CD4+ and CD8+ T cells were negatively isolated, and TEMRA cells underwent FACS enrichment. The TCR comes from a human donor with multiple sclerosis. The chain joins TRBV30 to TRBJ2-7, with D perhaps assigned TRBD1 or TRBD2 (6 bases each). The sample consisted of CD8+ T cells from PBMCs. CDR3 loop: CAWRGMRGVGEQYF. DNA for the CDR3: TGTGCCTGGAGGGGGATGAGGGGGGTGGGCGAGCAGTACTTC.